This TCR beta chain was recorded in a study of shared clonotypes between healthy human individuals. Positively selected for CCR7, the CD45RO-negative cells used as naive CD8 cells excluded terminally differentiated effector memory CD45RA+ cells. In the case of this clone: The antigen remains undetermined.

General study results and limits: Although depth was large, rarefaction showed that sequencing of the sorted subsets was incomplete. Sharing across a few donors was seen in around 5.1% of naive CD4 clonotypes.

Researchers ran the assay at a deep level. Replicate PCRs run on sorted subsets employed 200 ng DNA, around 27,000 T cell genomes. Produced via immunoSEQ multiplex PCR; TCRdb's table is partial and in-frame only. The data show about 2 million clones, roughly 95% seen once. Deletions cut 6 bases from V and 3 bases from J, with 12 bases between. Germline assignment: CDR1 SNHLY and CDR2 FYNNEI. The CDR3 covers 13 residues. Sequencing was done on a sample of naive CD8+ T cells sorted from blood. J is TRBJ2-7 and V is TRBV2; TRBD1 is a possible D gene (5 bases). This TCR came from a young man in good health. The CDR3: CASRDGHHYEQYF. CDR3 DNA sequence: TGTGCCAGCAGAGACGGACACCACTACGAGCAGTACTTC.